This TCR beta chain was recovered during a study of a mutant IDH1 vaccine in newly diagnosed glioma. General study results and limits: Top-clonotype changes in peripheral T cells seemed unrelated to pseudoprogression.

The CDR3 is 15 amino acids. The germline V gene encodes CDR1 MDHEN and CDR2 SYDVKM. V was trimmed by 4 bases and J by 2 bases, leaving 15 bases between them. Assay: immunoSEQ multiplex PCR; the TCRdb copy retains only in-frame clones and omits some. The profile covers about 72,000 clones, with approximately 84% appearing a single time and approximately 12% taken by the ten largest. The time point: week 35, safety follow-up. In the vaccine, a single dose held 300 ug of the mutant IDH1 20-mer peptide, along with topical imiquimod. The donors had new WHO grade 3 or 4 astrocytomas; these were IDH1-mutant and ATRX-lost. Details on this clone: Its antigen is still unknown.

The source of this sequence is a man between 18 and 35 years old with glioma. V gene TRBV28 combines with J gene TRBJ2-7; D ambiguous. The specimen was PBMCs, collected from a glioma patient whose treatment included an IDH1 peptide vaccine. The CDR3 DNA sequence: TGTGCCAGCAGTTCCCCGGGTGGGGTGACCTACGAGCAGTACTTC. Residues: CASSSPGGVTYEQYF.